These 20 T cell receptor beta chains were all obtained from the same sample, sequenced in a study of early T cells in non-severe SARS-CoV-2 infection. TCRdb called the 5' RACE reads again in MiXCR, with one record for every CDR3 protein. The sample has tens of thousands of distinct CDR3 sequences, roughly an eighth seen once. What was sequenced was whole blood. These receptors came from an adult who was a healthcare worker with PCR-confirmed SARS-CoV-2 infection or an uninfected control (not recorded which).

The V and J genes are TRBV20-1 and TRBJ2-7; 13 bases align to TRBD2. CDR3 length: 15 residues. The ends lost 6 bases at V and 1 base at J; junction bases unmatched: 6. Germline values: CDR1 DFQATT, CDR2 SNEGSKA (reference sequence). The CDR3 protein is CSAIPGLAGSYEQYF. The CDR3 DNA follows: TGCAGTGCCATACCGGGACTAGCGGGATCCTACGAGCAGTACTTC.

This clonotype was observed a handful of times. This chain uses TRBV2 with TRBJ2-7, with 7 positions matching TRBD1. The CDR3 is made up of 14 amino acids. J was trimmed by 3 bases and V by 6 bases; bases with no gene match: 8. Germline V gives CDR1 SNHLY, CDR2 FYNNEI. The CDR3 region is CASRVGTVNYEQYF. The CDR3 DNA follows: TGTGCCAGCAGAGTTGGGACAGTCAACTACGAGCAGTACTTC.

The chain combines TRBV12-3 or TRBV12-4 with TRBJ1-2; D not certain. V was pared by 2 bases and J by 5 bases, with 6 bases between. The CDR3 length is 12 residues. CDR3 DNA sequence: TGTGCCAGCAGTTTATTCCAGTATGGCTACACCTTC. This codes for CASSLFQYGYTF.

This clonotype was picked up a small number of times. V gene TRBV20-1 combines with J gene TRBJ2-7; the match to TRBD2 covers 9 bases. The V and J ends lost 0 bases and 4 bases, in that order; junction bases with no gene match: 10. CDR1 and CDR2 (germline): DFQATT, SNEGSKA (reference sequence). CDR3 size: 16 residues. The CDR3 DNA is TGCAGTGCTAGAGACGAAGCCGGGACTAGCAGATACGAGCAGTACTTC. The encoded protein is CSARDEAGTSRYEQYF.

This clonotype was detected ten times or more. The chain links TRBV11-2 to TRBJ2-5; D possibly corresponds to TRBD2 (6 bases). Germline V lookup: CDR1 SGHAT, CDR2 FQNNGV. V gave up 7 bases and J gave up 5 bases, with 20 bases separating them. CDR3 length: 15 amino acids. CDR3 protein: CASNLGLSPWETQYF. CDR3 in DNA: TGTGCCAGCAACTTGGGACTCTCTCCTTGGGAGACCCAGTACTTC.

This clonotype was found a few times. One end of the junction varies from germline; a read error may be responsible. The CDR3 DNA reads TGTGCCAGCAGCAAAGAGGGGCGGGAGCAGTTCTTC. This encodes CASSKEGREQFF. The genes are TRBV3-1 and TRBJ2-1; the D call may be TRBD1 or TRBD2 (5 bases each). CDR1 and CDR2 from the germline V gene are LGHDT and YNNKEL (reference sequence). The CDR3 loop spans 12 amino acids.

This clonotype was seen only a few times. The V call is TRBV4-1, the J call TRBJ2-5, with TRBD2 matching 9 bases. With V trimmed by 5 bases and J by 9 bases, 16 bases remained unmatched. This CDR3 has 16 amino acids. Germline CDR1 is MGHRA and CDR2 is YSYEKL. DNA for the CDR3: TGCGCCAGCAGCAGAACCGGGACTAGCTGGGGAGGGGCCCAGTACTTC. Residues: CASSRTGTSWGGAQYF.

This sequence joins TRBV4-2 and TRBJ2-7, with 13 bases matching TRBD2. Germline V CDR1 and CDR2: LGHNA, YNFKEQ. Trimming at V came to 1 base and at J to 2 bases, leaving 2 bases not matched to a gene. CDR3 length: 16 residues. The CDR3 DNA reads TGTGCCAGCAGCCAAGGGACTAGCGGGAGTACCTACGAGCAGTACTTC. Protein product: CASSQGTSGSTYEQYF.

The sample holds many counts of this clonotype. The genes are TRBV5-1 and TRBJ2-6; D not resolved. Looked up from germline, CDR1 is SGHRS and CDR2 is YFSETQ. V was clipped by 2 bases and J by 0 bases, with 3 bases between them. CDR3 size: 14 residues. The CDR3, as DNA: TGCGCCAGCAGCTTAGGCTCTGGGGCCAACGTCCTGACTTTC. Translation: CASSLGSGANVLTF.

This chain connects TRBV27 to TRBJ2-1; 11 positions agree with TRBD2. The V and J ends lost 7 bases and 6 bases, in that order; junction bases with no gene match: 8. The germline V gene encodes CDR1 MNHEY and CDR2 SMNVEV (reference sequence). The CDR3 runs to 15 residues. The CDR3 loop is CASTTLGTSGNEQFF. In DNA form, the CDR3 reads TGTGCCAGCACTACCCTGGGGACTAGCGGCAATGAGCAGTTCTTC.

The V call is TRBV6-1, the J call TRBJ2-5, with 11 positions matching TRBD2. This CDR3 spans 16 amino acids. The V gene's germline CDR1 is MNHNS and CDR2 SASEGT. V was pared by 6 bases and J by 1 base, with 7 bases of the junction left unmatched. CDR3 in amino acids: CASRRTSGGIQETQYF. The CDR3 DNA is TGTGCCAGCAGGAGAACTAGCGGGGGAATCCAAGAGACCCAGTACTTC.

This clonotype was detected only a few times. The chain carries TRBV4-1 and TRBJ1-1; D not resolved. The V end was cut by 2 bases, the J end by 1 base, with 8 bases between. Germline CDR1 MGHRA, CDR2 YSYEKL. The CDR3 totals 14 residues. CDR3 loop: CASSQWERNTEAFF. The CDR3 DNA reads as TGCGCCAGCAGCCAATGGGAGAGGAACACTGAAGCTTTCTTT.

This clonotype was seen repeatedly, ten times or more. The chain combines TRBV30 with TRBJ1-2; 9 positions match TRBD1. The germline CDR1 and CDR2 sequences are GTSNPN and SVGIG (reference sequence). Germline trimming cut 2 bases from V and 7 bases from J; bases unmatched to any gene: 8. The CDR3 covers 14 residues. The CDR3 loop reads CAWSTTGQGTGYTF. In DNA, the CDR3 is TGTGCCTGGAGTACGACGGGACAGGGTACTGGCTACACCTTC.

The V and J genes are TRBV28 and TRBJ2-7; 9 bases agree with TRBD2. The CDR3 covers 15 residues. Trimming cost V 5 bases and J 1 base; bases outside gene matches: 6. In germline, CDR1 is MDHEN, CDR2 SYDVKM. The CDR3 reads CASSGGTSRSYEQYF. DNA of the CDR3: TGTGCCAGCAGTGGAGGGACTAGCAGGTCCTACGAGCAGTACTTC.

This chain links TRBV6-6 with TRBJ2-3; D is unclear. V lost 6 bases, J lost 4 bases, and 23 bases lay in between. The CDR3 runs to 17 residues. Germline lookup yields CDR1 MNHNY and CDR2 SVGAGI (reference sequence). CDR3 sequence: CASRLTVGYSTPDTQYF. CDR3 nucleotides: TGTGCCAGCAGACTTACCGTGGGATACTCAACCCCAGATACGCAGTATTTT.

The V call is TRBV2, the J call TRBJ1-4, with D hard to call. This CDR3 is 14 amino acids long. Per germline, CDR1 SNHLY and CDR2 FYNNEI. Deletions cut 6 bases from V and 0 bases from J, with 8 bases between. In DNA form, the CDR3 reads TGTGCCAGCAGGGAGGCCCCAACTAATGAAAAACTGTTTTTT. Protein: CASREAPTNEKLFF.

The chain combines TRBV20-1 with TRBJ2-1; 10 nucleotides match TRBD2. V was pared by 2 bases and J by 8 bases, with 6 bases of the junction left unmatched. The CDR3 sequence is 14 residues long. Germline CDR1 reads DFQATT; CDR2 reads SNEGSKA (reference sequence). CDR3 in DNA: TGCAGTGCTAGACCGGGACTAGCGTTTGATGAGCAGTTCTTC. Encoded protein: CSARPGLAFDEQFF.

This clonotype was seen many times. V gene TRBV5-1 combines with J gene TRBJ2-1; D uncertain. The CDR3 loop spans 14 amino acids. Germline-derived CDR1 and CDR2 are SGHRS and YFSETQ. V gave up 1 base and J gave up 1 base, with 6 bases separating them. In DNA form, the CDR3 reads TGCGCCAGCAGCTTGAAGGAGTCCTACAATGAGCAGTTCTTC. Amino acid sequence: CASSLKESYNEQFF.

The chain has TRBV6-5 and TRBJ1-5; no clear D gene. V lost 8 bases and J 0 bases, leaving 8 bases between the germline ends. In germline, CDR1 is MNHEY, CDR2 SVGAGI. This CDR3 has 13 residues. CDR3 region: CASQPYSNQPQHF. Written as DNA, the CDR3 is TGTGCCAGCCAACCGTATAGCAATCAGCCCCAGCATTTT.

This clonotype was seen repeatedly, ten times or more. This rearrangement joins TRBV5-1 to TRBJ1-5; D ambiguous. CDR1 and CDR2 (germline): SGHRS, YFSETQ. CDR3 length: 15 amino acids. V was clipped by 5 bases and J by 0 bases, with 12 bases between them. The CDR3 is CASRPTPASNQPQHF. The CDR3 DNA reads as TGCGCCAGCAGACCAACCCCAGCTAGCAATCAGCCCCAGCATTTT.